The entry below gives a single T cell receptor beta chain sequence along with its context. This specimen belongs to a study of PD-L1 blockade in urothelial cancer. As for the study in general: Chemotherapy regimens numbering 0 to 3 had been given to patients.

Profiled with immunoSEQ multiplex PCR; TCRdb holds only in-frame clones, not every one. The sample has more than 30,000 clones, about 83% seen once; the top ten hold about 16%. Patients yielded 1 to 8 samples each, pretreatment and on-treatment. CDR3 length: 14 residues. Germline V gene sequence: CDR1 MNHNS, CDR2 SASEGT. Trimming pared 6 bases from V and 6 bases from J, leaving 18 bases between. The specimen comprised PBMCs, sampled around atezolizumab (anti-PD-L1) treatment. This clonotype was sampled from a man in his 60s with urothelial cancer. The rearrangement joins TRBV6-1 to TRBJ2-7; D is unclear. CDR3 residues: CASRNPSSGVEQYF. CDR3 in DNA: TGTGCCAGCAGGAACCCATCCAGTGGAGTCGAGCAGTACTTC.